Following are 4 T cell receptor beta chains from one sample sequenced in a study of blood T cell repertoires in COVID-19. TCRdb keeps only in-frame clones here, not all; method: immunoSEQ multiplex PCR. Among approximately 94,000 clones listed, more than 85% were seen once. Sequences were obtained from peripheral blood. Receptor source: a man aged 45-65 years with active COVID-19.

The chain uses TRBV19 and TRBJ2-6; D gene uncertain. This CDR3 is 15 amino acids long. V was shortened by 3 bases and J by 2 bases, with 8 bases between the two germline ends. The germline V gene encodes CDR1 LNHDA and CDR2 SQIVND (reference sequence). The CDR3 reads CASSMGRTGANVLTF. The DNA for the CDR3 is TGTGCCAGTAGTATGGGCCGGACTGGGGCCAACGTCCTGACTTTC.

The genes are TRBV2 and TRBJ2-3; D call uncertain. CDR1 and CDR2 from the germline V gene are SNHLY and FYNNEI. Trimming removed 2 bases from V and 4 bases from J, with 13 bases in between. CDR3 length: 15 residues. Here the CDR3 DNA reads TGTGCCAGCAGTGAATGGCGGCCGCACTCAGATACGCAGTATTTT. Translation: CASSEWRPHSDTQYF.

The genes are TRBV7-8 and TRBJ2-5; 7 nucleotides match TRBD2. V lost 1 base, J lost 4 bases, and 0 bases stayed unmatched. The CDR3 sequence is 13 residues long. Germline-derived CDR1 and CDR2 are SGHVS and FQNEAQ. In DNA, the CDR3 is TGTGCCAGCAGCTTAGGCGGGGGAGAGACCCAGTACTTC. Its translation: CASSLGGGETQYF.

The J gene is TRBJ2-5, the V gene TRBV24-1, with TRBD2 matching over 14 bases. After removal of 5 bases from V and 4 bases from J, the junction contained 5 bases not matched to a gene. Germline CDR1 reads KGHDR; CDR2 reads SFDVKD. The CDR3 is 16 residues long. The CDR3 coding sequence is TGTGCCACCAGTGCGCCCGGACTAGCGGGAGGAGAGACCCAGTACTTC. Amino acid sequence: CATSAPGLAGGETQYF.